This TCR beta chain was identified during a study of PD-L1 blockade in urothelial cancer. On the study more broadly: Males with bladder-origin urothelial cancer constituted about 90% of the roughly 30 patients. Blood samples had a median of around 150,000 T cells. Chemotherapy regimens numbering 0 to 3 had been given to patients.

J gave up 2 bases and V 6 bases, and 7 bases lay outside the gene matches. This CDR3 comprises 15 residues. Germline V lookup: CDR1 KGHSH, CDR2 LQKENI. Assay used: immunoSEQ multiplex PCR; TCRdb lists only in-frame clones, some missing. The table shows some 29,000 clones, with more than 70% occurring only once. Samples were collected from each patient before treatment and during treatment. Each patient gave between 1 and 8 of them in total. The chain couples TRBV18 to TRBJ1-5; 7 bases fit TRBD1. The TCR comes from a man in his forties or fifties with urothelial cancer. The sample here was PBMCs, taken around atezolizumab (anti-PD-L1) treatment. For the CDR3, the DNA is TGTGCCAGCTCTCCTACAGGGGACCGCAATCAGCCCCAGCATTTT. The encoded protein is CASSPTGDRNQPQHF.